What follows are 12 T cell receptor beta chains derived from one specimen sequenced in a study of blood T cell repertoires in COVID-19. Here immunoSEQ multiplex PCR was the method, and the copy in TCRdb shows in-frame clones only, minus some. Here the sample spans around 190,000 clones, 76% being singletons. Sequencing used peripheral blood. The source is a woman between 45 and 60 years old with active or convalescent COVID-19.

This chain connects TRBV6-5 to TRBJ2-2, with D tentatively TRBD2 (5 bases). The CDR3 consists of 14 residues. Trimming removed 2 bases from V and 5 bases from J, with 9 bases in between. The V gene's germline CDR1 is MNHEY and CDR2 SVGAGI. CDR3 sequence: CASSYLPGTGELFF. CDR3 nucleotides: TGTGCCAGCAGTTACCTTCCGGGGACCGGGGAGCTGTTTTTT.

The chain employs TRBV4-3 and TRBJ1-1; TRBD1 aligns across 7 bases. The V gene end was trimmed by 0 bases and the J gene end by 4 bases; junction bases not matched to a gene: 8. The CDR3 has 16 amino acids. Germline-derived CDR1 and CDR2 are LGHNA and YSLEER. The CDR3 sequence is CASSQEPETGLTEAFF. CDR3 sequence (DNA): TGCGCCAGCAGCCAAGAGCCAGAGACAGGGCTCACTGAAGCTTTCTTT.

The CDR3 protein is CASSLRLGRAMEETQYF. DNA for the CDR3: TGTGCCAGCAGTTTAAGGCTCGGGAGGGCGATGGAGGAGACCCAGTACTTC. The rearrangement links TRBV28 to TRBJ2-5; 8 nucleotides line up with TRBD2. Per the germline V gene, CDR1 is MDHEN and CDR2 is SYDVKM. V was clipped by 2 bases and J by 5 bases; unmatched bases: 13. The CDR3 sequence is 17 residues long.

This rearrangement joins TRBV29-1 to TRBJ2-7, with D unclear. This CDR3 region has 12 residues. Per the germline V gene, CDR1 is SQVTM and CDR2 is ANQGSEA. V lost 7 bases and J 1 base, leaving 11 bases between the germline ends. The CDR3 loop reads CSASTLSYEQYF. The CDR3 region has the DNA TGCAGCGCCTCGACTTTGTCCTACGAGCAGTACTTC.

V and J are TRBV7-2 and TRBJ1-5; D is unclear. Trimming pared 1 base from V and 4 bases from J, leaving 11 bases between. The V gene's germline CDR1 is SGHTA and CDR2 FQGNSA. The CDR3 covers 15 residues. The CDR3 region has the DNA TGTGCCAGCAGCTTAGGAGGCCAGAGAAATCAGCCCCAGCATTTT. This encodes CASSLGGQRNQPQHF.

The chain has TRBV7-8 and TRBJ2-2; 15 bases match TRBD2. The J segment lost 0 bases and the V segment lost 6 bases, leaving 2 bases of the junction unmatched. Germline-derived CDR1 and CDR2 are SGHVS and FQNEAQ. The CDR3 sequence is 17 residues long. CDR3 sequence (DNA): TGTGCCAGCAGGGGGACTAGCGGGGGGTCGAACACCGGGGAGCTGTTTTTT. This sequence encodes CASRGTSGGSNTGELFF.

The rearrangement uses TRBV20-1 and TRBJ1-5; 11 nucleotides align to TRBD1. Trimming at V came to 3 bases and at J to 5 bases, leaving 6 bases not matched to a gene. The CDR3 runs to 15 residues. Germline V gives CDR1 DFQATT, CDR2 SNEGSKA (reference sequence). CDR3 in amino acids: CSASAGTGGDQPQHF. CDR3 bases: TGCAGTGCTAGTGCCGGGACAGGGGGGGATCAGCCCCAGCATTTT.

The chain joins TRBV6-5 to TRBJ1-2; the D is unclear. Germline V gene lookup returns CDR1 MNHEY and CDR2 SVGAGI. The V end was cut by 2 bases, the J end by 2 bases, with 12 bases between. The CDR3 covers 15 residues. The CDR3 loop reads CASSYDPRQNYGYTF. The CDR3 DNA follows: TGTGCCAGCAGTTACGACCCGAGGCAAAACTATGGCTACACCTTC.

The sample holds many counts of this clone. The chain uses TRBV19 and TRBJ2-7, with 8 bases identical to TRBD2. This CDR3 contains 14 residues. Looked up from germline, CDR1 is LNHDA and CDR2 is SQIVND (reference sequence). The V and J ends lost 4 bases and 4 bases, in that order; junction bases with no gene match: 6. For the CDR3, the DNA is TGTGCCAGTAGTAAACAGCGGGAGAGGTACGAGCAGTACTTC. Its protein product is CASSKQRERYEQYF.

This sequence joins TRBV2 and TRBJ2-1; 9 bases are shared with TRBD1. There are 13 residues in the CDR3. Germline values: CDR1 SNHLY, CDR2 FYNNEI. Losses at the gene ends were 6 bases for V and 10 bases for J; bases not matched to a gene: 7. CDR3 DNA sequence: TGTGCCAGCAGCTGGGGACAGGGCAAAGAGCAGTTCTTC. Its translation: CASSWGQGKEQFF.

V gene TRBV19 combines with J gene TRBJ1-4; D is unresolved. Germline V gene sequence: CDR1 LNHDA, CDR2 SQIVND (reference sequence). V was pared by 7 bases and J by 3 bases, with 15 bases between. The CDR3 has 15 amino acids. CDR3 sequence reads: CASKRTGMSNEKLFF. The DNA of the CDR3 is TGTGCCAGTAAGCGTACGGGGATGTCTAATGAAAAACTGTTTTTT.

This clone was counted only a few times. The chain joins TRBV6-5 to TRBJ2-1, with 13 bases identical to TRBD2. Germline CDR1 reads MNHEY; CDR2 reads SVGAGI. This CDR3 has 15 amino acids. V shed 6 bases and J 4 bases; nucleotides not matched to a gene: 3. The CDR3 sequence is CASSRTSGSYNEQFF. The CDR3 DNA follows: TGTGCCAGCAGCCGGACTAGCGGGAGTTACAATGAGCAGTTCTTC.